One sample yielded the 18 T cell receptor beta chains listed below, sequenced in a study of blood T cell repertoires in COVID-19. The method was immunoSEQ multiplex PCR; TCRdb's version includes in-frame clones alone and lacks a portion of them. The data contain over 200,000 clones, about nine tenths of them singletons. The sequencing sample was made of peripheral blood. The receptors here all came from a man aged 55 to 70 who had recovered from COVID-19.

J is TRBJ2-1 and V is TRBV5-1; perhaps TRBD2 as D (6 bases). V lost 6 bases and J 0 bases, leaving 13 bases between the germline ends. This CDR3 spans 15 amino acids. CDR1 SGHRS and CDR2 YFSETQ come from the germline V gene. CDR3 nucleotides: TGCGCCAGCACCTCGGGAGAAAGCTCCTACAATGAGCAGTTCTTC. As protein: CASTSGESSYNEQFF.

This sequence joins TRBV4-3 and TRBJ2-1, with TRBD2 as a possible D gene (5 bases). CDR1 and CDR2 from the germline V gene are LGHNA and YSLEER. The CDR3 extends over 16 amino acids. Trimming took off 0 bases at V and 4 bases at J, with 13 bases between the two ends. Here the CDR3 DNA reads TGCGCCAGCAGCCAAGATAGGGCGGGCCGTTACAATGAGCAGTTCTTC. It encodes CASSQDRAGRYNEQFF.

The chain is built from TRBV5-1 and TRBJ2-5, with D uncertain. CDR1 is SGHRS, CDR2 YFSETQ, per germline. The CDR3 consists of 14 residues. With 0 bases removed from V and 4 bases from J, the gap between germline ends came to 10 bases. The CDR3 DNA reads as TGCGCCAGCAGCTTGGGACCCTCAGGAGAGACCCAGTACTTC. Its protein is CASSLGPSGETQYF.

This clone was seen just once. This chain joins TRBV18 and TRBJ2-5; a possible D gene is TRBD2 (6 bases). Germline CDR1 and CDR2: KGHSH and LQKENI. The CDR3 sequence is 14 residues long. The V end lost 3 bases, the J end lost 4 bases, and 12 bases lay between the germline ends. CDR3 sequence (DNA): TGTGCCAGCTCACCCACCCCGGGAGTAGAGACCCAGTACTTC. Translating it yields CASSPTPGVETQYF.

The V call is TRBV4-1, the J call TRBJ2-2; 10 bases map to TRBD2. Losses at the gene ends were 0 bases for V and 6 bases for J; bases not matched to a gene: 13. Germline values: CDR1 MGHRA, CDR2 YSYEKL. The CDR3 sequence is 19 residues long. Written as DNA, the CDR3 is TGCGCCAGCAGCCAAGATCTTGCACTAGCGGGACGAATGGCCGGGGAGCTGTTTTTT. Amino acid sequence: CASSQDLALAGRMAGELFF.

This clone has only one observation. This chain connects TRBV9 to TRBJ2-7; 8 bases fit TRBD2. The CDR3 is made up of 16 amino acids. Germline trimming cut 8 bases from V and 0 bases from J; bases unmatched to any gene: 13. Germline CDR1 and CDR2: SGDLS and YYNGEE. Here the CDR3 reads CARGELAGGSSYEQYF. CDR3 sequence (DNA): TGTGCCAGGGGGGAGCTAGCGGGTGGCAGCTCCTACGAGCAGTACTTC.

The gene calls are TRBV19 and TRBJ2-1; possibly TRBD2 for D (6 bases). The CDR3 spans 13 residues. Trimming cost V 6 bases and J 7 bases, with 13 bases left between them. Germline loops: CDR1 LNHDA, CDR2 SQIVND (reference sequence). The CDR3 DNA reads as TGTGCCAGTAGCCCGGGGAGGCTGAATGAGCAGTTCTTC. Translation gives CASSPGRLNEQFF.

The V call is TRBV7-8, the J call TRBJ2-7; possible D gene TRBD1, 5 bases. The germline gives CDR1 SGHVS, CDR2 FQNEAQ. The CDR3 covers 15 residues. The V gene lost 5 bases and the J gene lost 5 bases, with 19 bases spanning the gap. DNA of the CDR3: TGTGCCAGCAGCCTCAGCGACGGACAAAGCAACGAGCAGTACTTC. It translates to CASSLSDGQSNEQYF.

The V and J genes are TRBV19 and TRBJ2-2; D remains ambiguous. The CDR3 is made up of 12 amino acids. CDR1 is LNHDA and CDR2 is SQIVND in the germline V gene (reference sequence). The V gene lost 4 bases and the J gene lost 7 bases, with 7 bases spanning the gap. Here the CDR3 reads CASSTLGGELFF. The CDR3 DNA follows: TGTGCCAGTAGTACCCTAGGCGGGGAGCTGTTTTTT.

The rearrangement uses TRBV10-3 and TRBJ1-1, with 7 bases lining up with TRBD1. This CDR3 contains 13 residues. After removal of 6 bases from V and 3 bases from J, the junction contained 4 bases not matched to a gene. Germline CDR1 is ENHRY and CDR2 is SYGVKD. CDR3 coding DNA: TGTGCCATCAGGCTCGACAGGGACACTGAAGCTTTCTTT. Its protein product is CAIRLDRDTEAFF.

The chain joins TRBV6-2 or TRBV6-3 to TRBJ2-6; 8 bases are shared with TRBD1. The length of the CDR3 is 20 residues. With 0 bases clipped from V and 0 bases from J, the junction kept 10 bases outside the gene matches. The germline V gene encodes CDR1 MNHEY and CDR2 SVGEGT. CDR3 protein: CASSYSTVDRAFSGANVLTF. In DNA, the CDR3 is TGTGCCAGCAGTTACTCGACTGTGGACAGGGCTTTCTCTGGGGCCAACGTCCTGACTTTC.

The table lists this clone with a count of one. This chain connects TRBV27 to TRBJ2-1; 10 bases line up with TRBD2. V lost 6 bases, J lost 0 bases, and 23 bases stayed unmatched. From germline, CDR1 is MNHEY and CDR2 SMNVEV (reference sequence). The CDR3 is 22 residues long. CDR3 in DNA: TGTGCCAGCAGCACTCGGGTAGCGGGGGGAGCTTTTACGAAGAGCTCCTACAATGAGCAGTTCTTC. It is translated as CASSTRVAGGAFTKSSYNEQFF.

The rearrangement uses TRBV27 and TRBJ2-1; maybe TRBD1 (6 bases). This CDR3 has 16 amino acids. V lost 7 bases, J lost 4 bases, and 20 bases lay in between. Looked up from germline, CDR1 is MNHEY and CDR2 is SMNVEV (reference sequence). As DNA, the CDR3 is TGTGCCAGCACTACGCAATCGACAGGCAGATACAATGAGCAGTTCTTC. It is translated as CASTTQSTGRYNEQFF.

The chain is built from TRBV5-4 and TRBJ2-3; 11 bases agree with TRBD1. Germline V CDR1 and CDR2: SGHNT, YYREEE (reference sequence). Trimming took 0 bases from V and 4 from J; bases not matched to a gene: 10. CDR3 size: 18 residues. The CDR3 here is CASSLEWGQGVGADTQYF. CDR3 in DNA: TGTGCCAGCAGCTTGGAGTGGGGACAGGGGGTTGGCGCAGATACGCAGTATTTT.

This chain links TRBV6-1 with TRBJ1-3; D unresolved. The CDR3 loop spans 12 amino acids. Trimming stripped 0 bases from V and 9 bases from J, with 6 bases between. CDR1 is MNHNS and CDR2 is SASEGT in the germline V gene. CDR3 sequence: CASSEASFTIYF. The CDR3 nucleotides read TGTGCCAGCAGTGAAGCTAGTTTCACCATATATTTT.

This rearrangement joins TRBV6-2 or TRBV6-3 to TRBJ1-3; D perhaps matches TRBD1 (5 bases). Germline CDR1 MNHEY, CDR2 SVGEGT. The CDR3 length is 18 residues. V was clipped by 5 bases and J by 5 bases, with 25 bases between them. The CDR3 loop is CASSRQTGTDYKRNTIYF. CDR3 sequence (DNA): TGTGCCAGCAGTCGCCAAACCGGGACGGACTATAAGAGAAACACCATATATTTT.

The table lists this clone with a count of one. The CDR3 DNA is TGTGCCAGCAGTGAGCTCAGGGACACTGGAAACACCATATATTTT. Its protein is CASSELRDTGNTIYF. This chain links TRBV6-1 with TRBJ1-3; TRBD1 might be the D (6 bases). V lost 3 bases to trimming and J lost 2 bases, with 11 bases between them. The germline CDR1 and CDR2 sequences are MNHNS and SASEGT. The CDR3 has 15 residues.

The V gene is TRBV6-5, the J gene TRBJ2-7, with a tentative D call TRBD2 (8 bases). The CDR3 loop spans 16 amino acids. Germline CDR1 is MNHEY and CDR2 is SVGAGI. V was cut by 4 bases and J by 5 bases, with 21 bases left in between. The CDR3 loop reads CASSSVREGARDEQYF. CDR3 sequence (DNA): TGTGCCAGCAGTTCCGTCCGGGAGGGGGCAAGAGACGAGCAGTACTTC.